Listed here is a single T cell receptor (beta chain). No cognate antigen has been identified for it. Per-base qualities were not stored, and no clone one base away is much larger. This sample was taken from a study of follicular helper T cells after annual influenza vaccination (dated by TCRdb to about 2017). Concerning the study at large: After each seasonal influenza vaccination, blood was collected on days 0, 7 and 28. The 2013-2014 samples were cryopreserved, while the 2015 samples were processed right after collection. Multi-year samples were available for six subjects, with four spanning two vaccination seasons and two spanning three seasons. One week after vaccination, a second recruited cohort of more than nine subjects (Table S1) displayed a similar ICOS+CD38+ cTfh response. To study recall of cTfh clones, some subjects were followed through successive annual vaccinations in the 2013-2014, 2014-2015 and 2015-2016 seasons.

Findings and caveats that apply to the study as a whole: Successive annual vaccinations recalled a recurring oligoclonal ICOS+CD38+ cTfh response that included tetramer and AIM influenza-specific clonotypes. In evaluating whether influenza clones were enriched, the possibility that the far larger non-cTfh compartments were undersampled could not be ruled out. Day 7 ICOS+CD38+ clones were most often found later in ICOS-CD38- cTfh, suggesting that subset may serve as a memory reservoir. Because only roughly 10-20% of the analyzed cells gave productive TCRB sequences, there was no way to sample rare clonotypes. ICOS+CD38+ cTfh clonality correlated with the frequency of that population, and its change correlated with the change in circulating plasmablast frequency.

The cysteine opens and the phenylalanine closes a CDR3 of 13 amino acids. Only CDR3 DNA is held: 39 bases, read in frame from base 1. Via the germline V gene, CDR1 is SGDLS and CDR2 YYNGEE. V lost 4 bases and J lost 6 bases; the stretch between them is 12 bases long. Receptor amplification or capture employed the immunoSEQ multiplex PCR assay. Adaptive Biotechnologies carried out TCRB amplification, library preparation, sequencing and preliminary bioinformatics at Survey level resolution. As for how the authors treated the data: In R, clonality was calculated as 1 minus the normalized Shannon entropy, and the Gini index was computed using the R package ineq. The overlap score was defined as the summed counts of shared sequences divided by the total counts of all sequences in both compared samples. The significance of shared clonotypes was tested with Fisher's exact test, assuming a theoretical repertoire of 10^7 TCRB sequences. TCRdb mirrors the immuneACCESS table, restricted to in-frame sequences. Some clones are absent from its copies; in checked studies, under half trace to an unresolved V gene, and the reason for the others is unknown. The V and J calls and clone size are taken from that table; D and trimming were inferred from the DNA. The sample data list about 14,000 clones, and roughly 86% of these were observed just once. Clones ranked in the top ten supply 0.25% to 0.3% of the sample.

This specimen's time point label, per the study, means: 2014-2015 season, pre-vaccination. Adults received seasonal inactivated influenza vaccine (Fluvarix), and TCRB sequencing tracked sorted blood CD4 subsets before and after vaccination. To be eligible, subjects had to be community-dwelling and could not have received an influenza vaccine during the previous 6 months. Subjects were excluded for influenza vaccine contraindications, substance abuse, HIV/AIDS, active malignancy, immunomodulatory medication, or active illness such as respiratory infection. At each time point, somewhere between 40 and 100 mL of blood was taken. Either Ficoll-Paque PLUS or SepMate separation was used to isolate PBMC. As a non-Tfh comparison subset, CXCR5- memory CD4 T cells were sorted. Cell subsets were sorted from PBMC on a BD FACS Aria before DNA extraction.

The material sequenced was CXCR5- memory CD4+ T cells sorted from blood, taken on the day of influenza vaccination. According to the study, the label for this sample's cell subset or site signals: CXCR5- memory CD4 T cells. This receptor chain uses TRBV9 and TRBJ2-3; the D segment may tentatively be TRBD1 or TRBD2, each giving 5 matched bases. The receptor's source is an adult who received the influenza vaccine. The DNA is TGTGCCAGCAGCCTCATCGAGGGGGATACGCAGTATTTT. Its protein product is CASSLIEGDTQYF.